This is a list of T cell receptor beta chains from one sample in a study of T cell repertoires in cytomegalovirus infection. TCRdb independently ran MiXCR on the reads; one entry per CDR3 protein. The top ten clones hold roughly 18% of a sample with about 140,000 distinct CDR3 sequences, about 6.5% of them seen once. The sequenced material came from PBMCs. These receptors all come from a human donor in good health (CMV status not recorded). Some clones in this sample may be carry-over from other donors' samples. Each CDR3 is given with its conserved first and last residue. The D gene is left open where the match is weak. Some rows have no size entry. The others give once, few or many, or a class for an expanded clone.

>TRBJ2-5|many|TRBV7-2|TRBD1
TGTGCCAGCAGCCGGGACAGCCTGGGAAGAGAGACCCAGTACTTC
CASSRDSLGRETQYF
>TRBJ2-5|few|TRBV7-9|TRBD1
TGTGCCAGCAGCTTAGTTAGGGGACAGGGGTCTAACTACCAAGAGACCCAGTACTTC
CASSLVRGQGSNYQETQYF
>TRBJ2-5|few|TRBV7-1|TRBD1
TGTGCCAGCAGCCGCGCTCGGGACAGGGATCAAGAGACCCAGTACTTC
CASSRARDRDQETQYF
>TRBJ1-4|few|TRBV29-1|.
TGCAGCGTTGAAGAGTCCCAGGTCGGAAAACTGTTTTTT
CSVEESQVGKLFF
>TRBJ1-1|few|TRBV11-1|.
TGTGCCAGCAGCTCGCGAACTGAAGCTTTCTTT
CASSSRTEAFF
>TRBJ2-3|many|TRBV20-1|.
TGCAGTGCTCGCAGGGATAGCACAGATACGCAGTATTTT
CSARRDSTDTQYF
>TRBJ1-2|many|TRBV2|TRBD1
TGTGCCAGCAGTGAGGGACAGAATCTCGGTGAGGGCTACACCTTC
CASSEGQNLGEGYTF
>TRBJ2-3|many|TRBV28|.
TGTGCCAGCAGTTCAGGGGCGGGAGCAGATACGCAGTATTTT
CASSSGAGADTQYF
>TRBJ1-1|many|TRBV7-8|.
TGTGCCAGCAGGTTAATTGGGAACACTGAAGCTTTCTTT
CASRLIGNTEAFF
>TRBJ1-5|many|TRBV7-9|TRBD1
TGTGCCAGCAGCCGACAGGGAGGCAATCAGCCCCAGCATTTT
CASSRQGGNQPQHF
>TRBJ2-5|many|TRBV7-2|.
TGTGCCAGCAGCTACCTACACGGATCACAAGAGACCCAGTACTTC
CASSYLHGSQETQYF
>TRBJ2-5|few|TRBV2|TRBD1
TGTGCCAGCACCTCGGACAGGGGGCAAGAGACCCAGTACTTC
CASTSDRGQETQYF
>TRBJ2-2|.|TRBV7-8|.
TGTGCCAGCAGCTTAACGACCACCGGGGAGCTGTTTTTT
CASSLTTTGELFF
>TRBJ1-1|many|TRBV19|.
TGTGCCAGTAGTATTGGGGGCAGGGCTAAGGGGAACACTGAAGCTTTCTTT
CASSIGGRAKGNTEAFF
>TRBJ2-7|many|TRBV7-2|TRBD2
TGTGCCAGCAGCCCAAGGCGGGAGAGGTCCTACGAGCAGTACTTC
CASSPRRERSYEQYF
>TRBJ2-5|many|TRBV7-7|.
TGTGCCAGCAGTCCGTTGGCCGAGACCCAGTACTTC
CASSPLAETQYF
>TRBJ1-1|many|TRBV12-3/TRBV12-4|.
TGTGCCAGCACGGGGGGGCCGGGGTTGGGCACTGAAGCTTTCTTT
CASTGGPGLGTEAFF
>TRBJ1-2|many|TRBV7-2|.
TGTGCCAGCAGCTTGGGCGAGGTTTCAGTTCAGGGCTACACCTTC
CASSLGEVSVQGYTF
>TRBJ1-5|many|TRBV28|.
TGTGCCAGCAAAGGGGGTCGATACGTCTATAGCAATCAGCCCCAGCATTTT
CASKGGRYVYSNQPQHF
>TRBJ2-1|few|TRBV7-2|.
TGTGCCAGCAGCTTACAAGGAGGGGGACTCAATGAGCAGTTCTTC
CASSLQGGGLNEQFF
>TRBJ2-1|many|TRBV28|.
TGTGCCAGCAGTCGAACCGGGACGGACTACAATGAGCAGTTCTTC
CASSRTGTDYNEQFF
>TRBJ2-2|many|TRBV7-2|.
TGTGCCAGCAACCCAGGGGCCACCGGGGAGCTGTTTTTT
CASNPGATGELFF
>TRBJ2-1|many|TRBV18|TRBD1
TGTGCCAGCTCACCCCGGGGGACAGGGGCCAACAATGAGCAGTTCTTC
CASSPRGTGANNEQFF
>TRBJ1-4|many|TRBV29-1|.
TGCAGCGTTGTATATGCGCTTAAGGGAGAAAAACTGTTTTTT
CSVVYALKGEKLFF